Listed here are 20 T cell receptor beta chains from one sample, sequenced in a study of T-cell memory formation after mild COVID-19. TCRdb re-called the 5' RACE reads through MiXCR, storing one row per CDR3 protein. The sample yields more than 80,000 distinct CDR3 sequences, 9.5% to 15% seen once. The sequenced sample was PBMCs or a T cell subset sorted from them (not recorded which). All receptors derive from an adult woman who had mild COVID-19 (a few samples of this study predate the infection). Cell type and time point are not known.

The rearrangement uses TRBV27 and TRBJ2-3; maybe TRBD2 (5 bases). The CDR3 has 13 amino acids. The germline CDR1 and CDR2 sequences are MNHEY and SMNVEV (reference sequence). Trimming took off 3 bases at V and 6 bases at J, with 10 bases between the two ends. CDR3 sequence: CASSLRVWDTQYF. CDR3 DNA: TGTGCCAGCAGTTTGAGGGTGTGGGATACGCAGTATTTT.

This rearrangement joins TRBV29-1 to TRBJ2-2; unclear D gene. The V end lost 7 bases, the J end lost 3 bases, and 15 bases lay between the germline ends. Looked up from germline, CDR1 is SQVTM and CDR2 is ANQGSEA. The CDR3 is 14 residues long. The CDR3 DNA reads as TGCAGCGCTGGACCCGGCTCCTACACCGGGGAGCTGTTTTTT. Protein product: CSAGPGSYTGELFF.

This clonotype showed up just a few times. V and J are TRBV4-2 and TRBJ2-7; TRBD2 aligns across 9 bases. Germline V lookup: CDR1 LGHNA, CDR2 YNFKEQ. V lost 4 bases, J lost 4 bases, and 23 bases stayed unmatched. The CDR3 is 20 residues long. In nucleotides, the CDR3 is TGTGCCAGCAGCCCACCCCCCGGAGGGCTAGCGGGAATCGGGAGTTACGAGCAGTACTTC. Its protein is CASSPPPGGLAGIGSYEQYF.

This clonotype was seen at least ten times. The CDR3 DNA is TGTGCCAGCAGCTCCACTACCCTAGCGGCAGATACGCAGTATTTT. This sequence encodes CASSSTTLAADTQYF. This sequence joins TRBV5-6 and TRBJ2-3; 7 bases are shared with TRBD2. J was trimmed by 4 bases and V by 3 bases; bases with no gene match: 8. The CDR3 runs to 15 residues. The germline CDR1 and CDR2 sequences are SGHDT and YYEEEE.

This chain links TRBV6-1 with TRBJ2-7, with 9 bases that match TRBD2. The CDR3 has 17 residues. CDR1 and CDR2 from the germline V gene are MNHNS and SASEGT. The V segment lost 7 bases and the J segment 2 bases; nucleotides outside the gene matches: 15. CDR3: CASKGVDLTSGAYEQYF. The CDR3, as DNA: TGTGCCAGCAAGGGGGTGGATCTGACTAGCGGAGCCTACGAGCAGTACTTC.

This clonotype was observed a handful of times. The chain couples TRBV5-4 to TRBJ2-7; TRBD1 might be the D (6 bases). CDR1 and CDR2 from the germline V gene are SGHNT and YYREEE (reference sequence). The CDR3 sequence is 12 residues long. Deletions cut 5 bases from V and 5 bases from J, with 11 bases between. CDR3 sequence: CASRHGQNEQYF. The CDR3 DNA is TGTGCCAGCAGACATGGACAGAACGAGCAGTACTTC.

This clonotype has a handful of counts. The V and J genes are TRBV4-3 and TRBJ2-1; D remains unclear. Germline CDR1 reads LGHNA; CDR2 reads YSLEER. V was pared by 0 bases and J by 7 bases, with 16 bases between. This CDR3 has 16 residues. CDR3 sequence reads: CASSQEAGLGMNEQFF. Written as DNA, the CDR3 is TGCGCCAGCAGCCAAGAAGCAGGTTTAGGTATGAATGAGCAGTTCTTC.

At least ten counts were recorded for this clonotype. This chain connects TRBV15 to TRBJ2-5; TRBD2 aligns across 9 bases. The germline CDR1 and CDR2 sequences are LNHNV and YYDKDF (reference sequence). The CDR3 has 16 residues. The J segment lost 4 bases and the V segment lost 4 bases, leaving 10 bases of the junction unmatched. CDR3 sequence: CATSIDRAGGGETQYF. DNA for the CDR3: TGTGCCACCAGCATAGACAGAGCGGGAGGAGGAGAGACCCAGTACTTC. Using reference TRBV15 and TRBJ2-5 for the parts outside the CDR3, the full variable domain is DAMVIQNPRYQVTQFGKPVTLSCSQTLNHNVMYWYQQKSSQAPKLLFHYYDKDFNNEADTPDNFQSRRPNTSFCFLDIRSPGLGDTAMYLCATSIDRAGGGETQYFGPGTRLLVL.

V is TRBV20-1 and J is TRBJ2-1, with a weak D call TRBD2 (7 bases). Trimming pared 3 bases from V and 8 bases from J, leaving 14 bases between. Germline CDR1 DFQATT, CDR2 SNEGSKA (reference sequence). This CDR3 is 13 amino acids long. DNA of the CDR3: TGCAGTGCTAGTGGAGGGGGGGCATATGAGCAGTTCTTC. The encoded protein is CSASGGGAYEQFF.

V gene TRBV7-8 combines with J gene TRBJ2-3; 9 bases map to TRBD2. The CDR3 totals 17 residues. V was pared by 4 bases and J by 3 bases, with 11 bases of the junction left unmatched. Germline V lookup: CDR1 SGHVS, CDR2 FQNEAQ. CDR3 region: CASSWAPKRGDTDTQYF. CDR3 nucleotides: TGTGCCAGCAGCTGGGCCCCCAAGCGGGGGGATACAGATACGCAGTATTTT.

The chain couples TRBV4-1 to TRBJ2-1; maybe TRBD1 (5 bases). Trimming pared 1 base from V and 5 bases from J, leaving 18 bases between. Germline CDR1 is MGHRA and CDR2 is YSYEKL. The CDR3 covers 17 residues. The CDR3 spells CASSQVPGNFAHNEQFF. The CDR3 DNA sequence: TGCGCCAGCAGCCAAGTACCAGGGAATTTCGCCCACAATGAGCAGTTCTTC.

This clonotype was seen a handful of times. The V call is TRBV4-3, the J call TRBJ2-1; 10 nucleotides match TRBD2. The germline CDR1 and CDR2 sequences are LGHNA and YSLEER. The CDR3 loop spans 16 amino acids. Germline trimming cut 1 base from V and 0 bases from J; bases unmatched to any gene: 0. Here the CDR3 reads CASSQASGSSYNEQFF. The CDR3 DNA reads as TGCGCCAGCAGCCAAGCTAGCGGGAGCTCCTACAATGAGCAGTTCTTC.

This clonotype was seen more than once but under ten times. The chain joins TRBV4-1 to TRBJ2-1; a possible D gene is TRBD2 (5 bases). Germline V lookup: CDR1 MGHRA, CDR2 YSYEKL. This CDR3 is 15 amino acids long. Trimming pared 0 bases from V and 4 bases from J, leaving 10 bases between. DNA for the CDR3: TGCGCCAGCAGCCAAGAGGCCCCGGGGTACAATGAGCAGTTCTTC. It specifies CASSQEAPGYNEQFF.

The DNA for the CDR3 is TGCGCCAGCAGCTTCTCTAGCGGATGGAACAATGAGCAGTTCTTC. This encodes CASSFSSGWNNEQFF. This chain connects TRBV5-1 to TRBJ2-1; 7 bases are shared with TRBD2. V dropped 2 bases and J dropped 5; count of bases not matched to a gene: 7. Per germline, CDR1 SGHRS and CDR2 YFSETQ. This CDR3 has 15 residues. Drawing the rest from reference TRBV5-1 and TRBJ2-1, the complete variable domain is KAGVTQTPRYLIKTRGQQVTLSCSPISGHRSVSWYQQTPGQGLQFLFEYFSETQRNKGNFPGRFSGRQFSNSRSEMNVSTLELGDSALYLCASSFSSGWNNEQFFGPGTRLTVL.

CDR3 DNA: TGCAGCGTTTCGGGGGTGGGGGCCTCTGGGGCCAACGTCCTGACTTTC. As protein: CSVSGVGASGANVLTF. This chain joins TRBV29-1 and TRBJ2-6, with D perhaps TRBD1 or TRBD2 (6 bases each). The germline V and J ends were trimmed by 5 bases and 0 bases, with 14 bases remaining between them. CDR3 size: 16 residues. Germline V lookup: CDR1 SQVTM, CDR2 ANQGSEA.

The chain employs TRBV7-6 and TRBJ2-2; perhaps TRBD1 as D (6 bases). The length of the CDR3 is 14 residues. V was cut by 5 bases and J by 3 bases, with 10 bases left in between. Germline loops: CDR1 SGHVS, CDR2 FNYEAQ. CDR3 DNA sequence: TGTGCCAGCAGCCACAGGGTCGACACCGGGGAGCTGTTTTTT. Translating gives CASSHRVDTGELFF.

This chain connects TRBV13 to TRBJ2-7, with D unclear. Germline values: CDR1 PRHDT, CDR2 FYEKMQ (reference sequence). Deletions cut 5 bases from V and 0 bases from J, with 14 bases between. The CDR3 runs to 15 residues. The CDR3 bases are TGTGCCAGCAGCACCCGCAGAAGAGGCTCCTACGAGCAGTACTTC. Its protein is CASSTRRRGSYEQYF.

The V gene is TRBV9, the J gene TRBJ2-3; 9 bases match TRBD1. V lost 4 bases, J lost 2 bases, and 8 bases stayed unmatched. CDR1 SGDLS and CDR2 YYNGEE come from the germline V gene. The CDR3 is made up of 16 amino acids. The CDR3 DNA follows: TGTGCCAGCAGCTTAGGGACAGGGATTCACACAGATACGCAGTATTTT. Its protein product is CASSLGTGIHTDTQYF.

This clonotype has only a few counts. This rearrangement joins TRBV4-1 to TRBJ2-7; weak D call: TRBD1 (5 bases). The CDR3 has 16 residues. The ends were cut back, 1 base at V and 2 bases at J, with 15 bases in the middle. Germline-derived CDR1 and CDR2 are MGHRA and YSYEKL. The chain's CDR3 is CASSQVAGKRTYEQYF. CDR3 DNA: TGCGCCAGCAGCCAAGTGGCAGGGAAGAGGACCTACGAGCAGTACTTC.

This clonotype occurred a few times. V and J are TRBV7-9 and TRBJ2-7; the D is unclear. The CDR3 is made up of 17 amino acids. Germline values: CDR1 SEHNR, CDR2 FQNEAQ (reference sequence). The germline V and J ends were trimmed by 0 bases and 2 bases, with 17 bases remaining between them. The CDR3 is CASSLAFVQDKPYEQYF. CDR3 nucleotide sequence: TGTGCCAGCAGCTTAGCCTTTGTGCAGGATAAACCCTACGAGCAGTACTTC.